This TCR beta chain was profiled in a study of beta chain features in type 1 diabetes. This clone was seen only a few times. The CDR3 spans 14 residues. The germline CDR1 and CDR2 sequences are GTSNPN and SVGIG (reference sequence). J gave up 7 bases and V 3 bases, and 11 bases lay outside the gene matches. Expressed TCRB transcripts got sequenced, as all isolated RNA was reverse transcribed. TCRdb's table, derived via immunoSEQ multiplex PCR, lists solely in-frame clones and lacks some. In the table there are about 130,000 clones, 7% to 10% of which are singletons. Sequencing was carried out using central memory CD4+ T cells from blood. The clonotype comes from a man between 18 and 29 years old in good health. The chain couples TRBV30 to TRBJ2-7; 8 positions agree with TRBD1. Here the CDR3 reads CAWRLGQVSGEQYF. In nucleotides, the CDR3 is TGTGCCTGGAGGTTGGGACAGGTTTCTGGGGAGCAGTACTTC. Looking up the rest from reference TRBV30 and TRBJ2-7 gives the full variable domain: SQTIHQWPATLVQPVGSPLSLECTVEGTSNPNLYWYRQAAGRGLQLLFYSVGIGQISSEVPQNLSASRPQDRQFILSSKKLLLSDSGFYLCAWRLGQVSGEQYFGPGTRLTVT.